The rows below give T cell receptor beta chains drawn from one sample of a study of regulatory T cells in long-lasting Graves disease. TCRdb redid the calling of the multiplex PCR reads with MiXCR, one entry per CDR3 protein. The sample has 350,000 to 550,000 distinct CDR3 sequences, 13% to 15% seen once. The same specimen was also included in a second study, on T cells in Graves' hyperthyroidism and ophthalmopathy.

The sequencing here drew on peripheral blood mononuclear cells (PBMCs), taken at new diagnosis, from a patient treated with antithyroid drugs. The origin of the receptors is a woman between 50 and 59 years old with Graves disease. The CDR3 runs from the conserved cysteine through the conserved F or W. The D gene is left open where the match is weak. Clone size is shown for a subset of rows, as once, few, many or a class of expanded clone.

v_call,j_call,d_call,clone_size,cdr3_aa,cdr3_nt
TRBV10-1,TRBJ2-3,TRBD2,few,CASSEWRLAGSTDTQYF,TGCGCCAGCAGTGAGTGGCGGCTAGCGGGGAGCACAGATACGCAGTATTTT
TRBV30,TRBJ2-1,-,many,CAWKGELYNEQFF,TGTGCCTGGAAAGGAGAACTATACAATGAGCAGTTCTTC
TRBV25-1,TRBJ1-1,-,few,CASSGQITAFF,TGTGCCAGCAGTGGGCAGATAACGGCTTTCTTT
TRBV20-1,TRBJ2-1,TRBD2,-,CSASDRTSGNFWYNEQFF,TGCAGTGCATCCGACAGGACTAGCGGGAATTTCTGGTACAATGAGCAGTTCTTC
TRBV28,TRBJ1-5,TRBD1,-,CASSPPGQGNRPQHF,TGTGCCAGCAGTCCGCCGGGACAGGGTAATCGGCCCCAGCATTTT
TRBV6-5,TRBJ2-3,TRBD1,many,CASSYRDRGTDTQYF,TGTGCCAGCAGTTACCGGGACAGGGGGACAGATACGCAGTATTTT
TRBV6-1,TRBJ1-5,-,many,CASSEAETQPQHF,TGTGCCAGCAGTGAAGCGGAGACGCAGCCCCAGCATTTT
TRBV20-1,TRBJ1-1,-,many,CSARDGTEAFF,TGCAGTGCTAGAGACGGCACTGAAGCTTTCTTT
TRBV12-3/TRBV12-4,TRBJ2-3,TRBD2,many,CASSPSGRSDTQYF,TGTGCCAGCAGTCCCAGCGGGAGGTCAGATACGCAGTATTTT
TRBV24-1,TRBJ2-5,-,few,CATAQGLVETQYF,TGTGCCACCGCTCAGGGGTTGGTCGAGACCCAGTACTTC
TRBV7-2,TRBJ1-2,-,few,CASSPGTPVIHGYTF,TGTGCCAGCAGCCCCGGGACCCCGGTGATCCATGGCTACACCTTC
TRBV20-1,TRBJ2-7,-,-,CSASKSTQYEQYF,TGCAGTGCTTCAAAATCCACTCAGTACGAGCAGTACTTC
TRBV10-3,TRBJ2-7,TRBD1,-,CAIRGQGGLYEQYF,TGTGCCATCAGGGGACAGGGGGGGCTCTACGAGCAGTACTTC
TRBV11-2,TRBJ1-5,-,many,CASSTGMGNQPQHF,TGTGCCAGCAGTACAGGAATGGGCAATCAGCCCCAGCATTTT
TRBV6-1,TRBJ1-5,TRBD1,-,CASSAERGNRGIIQPQHF,TGTGCCAGCAGTGCAGAAAGGGGGAACAGGGGAATTATTCAGCCCCAGCATTTT
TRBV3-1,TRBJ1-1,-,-,CASSQYWTVTGTEAFF,TGTGCCAGCAGCCAATATTGGACAGTCACAGGCACTGAAGCTTTCTTT
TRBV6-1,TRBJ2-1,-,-,CASSPSPDWEYNEQFF,TGTGCCAGCAGCCCCTCGCCGGACTGGGAATACAATGAGCAGTTCTTC
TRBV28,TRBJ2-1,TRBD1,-,CASSPQDRPGQFF,TGTGCCAGCAGTCCGCAGGACAGGCCGGGGCAGTTCTTC
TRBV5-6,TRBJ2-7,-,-,CASSLGLEYEQYF,TGTGCCAGCAGCTTGGGCTTGGAATACGAGCAGTACTTC
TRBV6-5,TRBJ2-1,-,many,CASSTRPGAPYNEQFF,TGTGCCAGCAGTACTCGACCAGGGGCTCCTTACAATGAGCAGTTCTTC
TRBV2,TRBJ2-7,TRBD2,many,CASPPPGSGSLGYEQYF,TGTGCCAGTCCCCCACCGGGGAGCGGGAGCCTTGGCTACGAGCAGTACTTC
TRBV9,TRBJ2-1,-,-,CASSVDVIDEQFF,TGTGCCAGCAGCGTAGACGTTATTGATGAGCAGTTCTTC
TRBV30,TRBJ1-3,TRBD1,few,CAWTTGERNTIYF,TGTGCCTGGACCACAGGGGAAAGAAACACCATATATTTT
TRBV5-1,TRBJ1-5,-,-,CASSFGGGSNQPQHF,TGCGCCAGCAGCTTCGGGGGGGGTAGCAATCAGCCCCAGCATTTT
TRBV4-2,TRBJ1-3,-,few,CASSQTHGGRYSGNTIYF,TGTGCCAGCAGCCAAACCCACGGAGGCAGATACTCTGGAAACACCATATATTTT
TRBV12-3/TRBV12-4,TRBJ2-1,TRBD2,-,CASSLAGAVVYEQFF,TGTGCCAGCAGCTTAGCGGGAGCGGTCGTCTATGAGCAGTTCTTC
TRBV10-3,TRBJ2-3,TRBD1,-,CAISGETGGITDTQYF,TGTGCCATCAGTGGGGAAACAGGGGGGATCACAGATACGCAGTATTTT
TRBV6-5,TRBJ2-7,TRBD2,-,CAGSYGGGAEIYEQYF,TGTGCCGGCAGTTACGGGGGGGGCGCGGAGATTTACGAGCAGTACTTC
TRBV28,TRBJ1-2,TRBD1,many,CASSKEGAGYGYTF,TGTGCCAGCAGTAAAGAGGGGGCCGGCTATGGCTACACCTTC
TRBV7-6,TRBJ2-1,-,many,CASSGIGINNEQFF,TGTGCCAGCAGCGGGATAGGGATCAACAATGAGCAGTTCTTC
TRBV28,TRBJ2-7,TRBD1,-,CASTLGQPYEQYF,TGTGCCAGCACCCTGGGACAGCCCTACGAGCAGTACTTC
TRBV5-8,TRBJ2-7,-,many,CASSLGAPEQYF,TGTGCCAGCAGCTTGGGGGCCCCCGAGCAGTACTTC
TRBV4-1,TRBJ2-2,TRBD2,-,CASSQVLAGVNTGELFF,TGCGCCAGCAGCCAAGTTCTAGCGGGGGTGAACACCGGGGAGCTGTTTTTT
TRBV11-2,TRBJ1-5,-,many,CASSRHNQPQHF,TGTGCCAGCAGCCGCCATAATCAGCCCCAGCATTTT
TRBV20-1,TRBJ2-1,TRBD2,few,CSALGLAGARVWNEQFF,TGCAGTGCTCTGGGACTAGCGGGAGCGCGGGTTTGGAATGAGCAGTTCTTC
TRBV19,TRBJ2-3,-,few,CASRGERRTDTQYF,TGTGCCAGTCGCGGCGAGCGTCGCACAGATACGCAGTATTTT
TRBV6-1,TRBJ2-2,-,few,CASFVATGELFF,TGTGCCAGTTTTGTGGCAACCGGGGAGCTGTTTTTT
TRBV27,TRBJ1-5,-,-,CASSFVGAGNQPQHF,TGTGCCAGCAGTTTCGTCGGGGCCGGCAATCAGCCCCAGCATTTT